The 16 T cell receptor beta chains below were found in one sample sequenced in a study of technical replicates of blood from four donors. Sequenced by immunoSEQ multiplex PCR; TCRdb stores in-frame clones only, minus some. The table shows about 73,000 clones, with around 93% occurring only once. Sequenced material: T cells isolated from PBMCs. These receptors originate from a human donor in good health.

This clone was observed a single time. The rearrangement links TRBV15 to TRBJ2-7; 9 bases align to TRBD2. The germline CDR1 and CDR2 sequences are LNHNV and YYDKDF (reference sequence). The CDR3 is 21 amino acids. Trimming cost V 0 bases and J 0 bases; bases outside gene matches: 18. CDR3 nucleotide sequence: TGTGCCACCAGCAGAGAGAATGCCAGGGTGGTAGTAGCGGGAGCCTCCTACGAGCAGTACTTC. Its translation: CATSRENARVVVAGASYEQYF.

This chain links TRBV7-2 with TRBJ2-1; 8 bases line up with TRBD2. With 1 base clipped from V and 5 bases from J, the junction kept 16 bases outside the gene matches. Per germline, CDR1 SGHTA and CDR2 FQGNSA. CDR3 length: 19 residues. CDR3: CASSLEISAGGGPHNEQFF. CDR3 DNA sequence: TGTGCCAGCAGCTTAGAGATTTCGGCGGGAGGAGGGCCACACAATGAGCAGTTCTTC.

This chain uses TRBV7-8 with TRBJ1-2; D possibly corresponds to TRBD1 (6 bases). Trimming shortened V by 3 bases and J by 5 bases, and 22 bases separated the two germline ends. Germline-derived CDR1 and CDR2 are SGHVS and FQNEAQ. The CDR3 spans 17 residues. CDR3 loop: CASSFGAQGRRAYGYTF. The CDR3 DNA is TGTGCCAGCAGCTTCGGGGCCCAGGGGCGGCGGGCTTATGGCTACACCTTC. Based on the CDR3 plus reference TRBV7-8 and TRBJ1-2, the full variable domain is GAGVSQSPRYKVAKRGQDVALRCDPISGHVSLFWYQQALGQGPEFLTYFQNEAQLDKSGLPSDRFFAERPEGSVSTLKIQRTQQEDSAVYLCASSFGAQGRRAYGYTFGSGTRLTVV.

CDR3 nucleotide sequence: TGTGCCAGCGGCGGGCTAGCGTACATCACAGATACGCAGTATTTT. Translated, it gives CASGGLAYITDTQYF. The V gene is TRBV19, the J gene TRBJ2-3; tentative D call: TRBD2 (6 bases). The CDR3 runs to 15 residues. The germline V gene encodes CDR1 LNHDA and CDR2 SQIVND (reference sequence). V lost 9 bases to trimming and J lost 2 bases, with 18 bases between them.

The CDR3 protein is CASRYSVEQFF. Here the CDR3 DNA reads TGCGCCAGCAGGTATAGCGTTGAGCAGTTCTTC. The chain links TRBV5-1 to TRBJ2-1; D is perhaps TRBD2 (5 bases). The germline CDR1 and CDR2 sequences are SGHRS and YFSETQ. CDR3 size: 11 residues. Trimming removed 5 bases from V and 9 bases from J, with 9 bases in between.

The chain joins TRBV9 to TRBJ1-6; 9 bases match TRBD1. The CDR3 has 16 amino acids. Germline assignment: CDR1 SGDLS and CDR2 YYNGEE. V dropped 4 bases and J dropped 5; count of bases not matched to a gene: 7. CDR3 sequence reads: CASSTGQGRHNSPLHF. CDR3 bases: TGTGCCAGCAGCACCGGACAGGGGCGACATAATTCACCCCTCCACTTT. The full variable domain, rest sourced from reference TRBV9 and TRBJ1-6, is DSGVTQTPKHLITATGQRVTLRCSPRSGDLSVYWYQQSLDQGLQFLIQYYNGEERAKGNILERFSAQQFPDLHSELNLSSLELGDSALYFCASSTGQGRHNSPLHFGNGTRLTVT.

This clone came up once. This chain connects TRBV28 to TRBJ1-5, with TRBD1 as a possible D gene (5 bases). There are 15 residues in the CDR3. The V gene lost 3 bases and the J gene lost 1 base, with 10 bases spanning the gap. Germline assignment: CDR1 MDHEN and CDR2 SYDVKM. CDR3 in amino acids: CASSFRKGSNQPQHF. CDR3 nucleotide sequence: TGTGCCAGCAGTTTCCGAAAGGGGAGCAATCAGCCCCAGCATTTT.

The genes are TRBV6-5 and TRBJ1-1, with D possibly matching TRBD1 (5 bases). The CDR3 extends over 15 amino acids. Germline V gene lookup returns CDR1 MNHEY and CDR2 SVGAGI. V dropped 3 bases and J dropped 1 base, with 12 bases sitting between them. The CDR3 nucleotides read TGTGCCAGCAGTTATTCTGGGGCCGAGAACACTGAAGCTTTCTTT. This encodes CASSYSGAENTEAFF.

The rearrangement joins TRBV9 to TRBJ2-7; D perhaps matches TRBD2 (5 bases). The CDR3 runs 14 residues. Germline V gene lookup returns CDR1 SGDLS and CDR2 YYNGEE. The germline V and J ends were trimmed by 2 bases and 2 bases, with 11 bases remaining between them. The CDR3 is CASSVSGTTYEQYF. The CDR3 DNA follows: TGTGCCAGCAGCGTGAGCGGAACGACCTACGAGCAGTACTTC.

The chain uses TRBV7-2 and TRBJ2-7; no definite D call. This CDR3 contains 15 residues. V was trimmed by 1 base and J by 2 bases, leaving 12 bases between them. Germline CDR1 is SGHTA and CDR2 is FQGNSA. CDR3 protein: CASSLGAGFAYEQYF. The CDR3 bases are TGTGCCAGCAGCTTAGGCGCAGGTTTCGCCTACGAGCAGTACTTC. The full variable domain, completed using reference TRBV7-2 and TRBJ2-7, is GAGVSQSPSNKVTEKGKDVELRCDPISGHTALYWYRQSLGQGLEFLIYFQGNSAPDKSGLPSDRFSAERTGGSVSTLTIQRTQQEDSAVYLCASSLGAGFAYEQYFGPGTRLTVT.

This clone was found once. The chain employs TRBV30 and TRBJ1-6, with no clear D. The CDR3 covers 14 residues. Deletions cut 5 bases from V and 8 bases from J, with 16 bases between. Germline V gene data show CDR1 as GTSNPN and CDR2 as SVGIG (reference sequence). The CDR3 DNA reads as TGTGCCTGGGGCCCCGCAGGTTGGGATTCACCCCTCCACTTT. Its translation: CAWGPAGWDSPLHF.

This clone was seen only once. The chain joins TRBV28 to TRBJ1-4; D uncertain. The ends were cut back, 7 bases at V and 4 bases at J, with 25 bases in the middle. The CDR3 contains 18 residues. Germline-derived CDR1 and CDR2 are MDHEN and SYDVKM. CDR3 sequence: CASIATQQRPLLNEKLFF. In DNA, the CDR3 is TGTGCCAGCATCGCGACTCAACAAAGGCCGCTACTTAATGAAAAACTGTTTTTT.

The chain uses TRBV5-1 and TRBJ2-1, with 11 bases fitting TRBD2. The CDR3 length is 17 residues. CDR1 and CDR2 from the germline V gene are SGHRS and YFSETQ. The V and J ends lost 0 bases and 5 bases, in that order; junction bases with no gene match: 7. As DNA, the CDR3 is TGCGCCAGCAGCTTGGCCGTTCTAGCGGGAGGTCACAATGAGCAGTTCTTC. Amino acid sequence: CASSLAVLAGGHNEQFF. Looking up the rest from reference TRBV5-1 and TRBJ2-1 gives the full variable domain: KAGVTQTPRYLIKTRGQQVTLSCSPISGHRSVSWYQQTPGQGLQFLFEYFSETQRNKGNFPGRFSGRQFSNSRSEMNVSTLELGDSALYLCASSLAVLAGGHNEQFFGPGTRLTVL.

The chain has TRBV18 and TRBJ2-7; TRBD1 aligns across 12 bases. Germline V lookup: CDR1 KGHSH, CDR2 LQKENI. J was trimmed by 7 bases and V by 3 bases; bases with no gene match: 7. CDR3 length: 15 amino acids. The DNA for the CDR3 is TGTGCCAGCTCACCGGGGACAGGGGGCTATAGGGAGCAGTACTTC. Protein: CASSPGTGGYREQYF.

This chain connects TRBV28 to TRBJ2-7, with TRBD2 identical over 10 bases. The trim removed 6 bases at V and 4 bases at J, leaving 12 bases unmatched. Germline CDR1 is MDHEN and CDR2 is SYDVKM. This CDR3 is 16 amino acids long. In DNA form, the CDR3 reads TGTGCCAGCAGACTTCCTGGGCTAGCGGGAGAATACGAGCAGTACTTC. This codes for CASRLPGLAGEYEQYF.

The chain employs TRBV25-1 and TRBJ2-2, with TRBD1 matching 8 bases. CDR3 size: 13 residues. Germline V CDR1 and CDR2: MGHDK, SYGVNS. J gave up 12 bases and V 6 bases, and 9 bases lay outside the gene matches. In DNA, the CDR3 is TGTGCCAGCAGCTCAGGGGGCGCGGCCCAGCTGTTTTTT. Translation: CASSSGGAAQLFF.